These 24 T cell receptor beta chains were all obtained from the same sample, sequenced in a study of Graves' ophthalmopathy and Graves' hyperthyroidism listed by TCRdb under 2018. The instrument was an Illumina HiSeq 2000. For repertoire sequencing, the TCR beta CDR3 regions were amplified from RNA transcripts. HTBI primers and the Qiagen OneStep RT-PCR kit were used in a first-round RT-PCR, which was followed by a second-round multiplex PCR, size selection and purification. Using fastp trimming at Q25 and MiXCR clonotype assembly, TCRdb reanalyzed the public sequencing data and kept in-frame beta chains. Each CDR3 protein appears once, grouped with its most common genes and DNA. The sample profile shows around 660,000 distinct CDR3 sequences; about two fifths of them were found once. The ten largest clones add up to roughly 3.5% of the sample. The sample comprised peripheral blood. The receptors were gathered from an adult man with Graves' ophthalmopathy.

The chain combines TRBV5-1 with TRBJ2-2; 10 bases align to TRBD2. The germline V gene encodes CDR1 SGHRS and CDR2 YFSETQ. This CDR3 is 18 amino acids long. Trimming took 1 base from V and 2 from J; bases not matched to a gene: 8. CDR3 coding DNA: TGCGCCAGCAGCTTGAGCGGGGGGGACAGCCGAAACACCGGGGAGCTGTTTTTT. Protein sequence: CASSLSGGDSRNTGELFF.

The chain carries TRBV5-1 and TRBJ2-2, with 10 bases aligning to TRBD1. Germline V CDR1 and CDR2: SGHRS, YFSETQ. J lost 7 bases, V lost 4 bases, and 7 bases had no gene match. This CDR3 has 15 residues. CDR3 amino acids: CASSTGTGVIGELFF. The CDR3 DNA follows: TGCGCCAGCAGCACCGGGACAGGGGTGATCGGGGAGCTGTTTTTT.

This rearrangement joins TRBV30 to TRBJ1-5; 9 bases match TRBD1. Germline CDR1 GTSNPN, CDR2 SVGIG (reference sequence). V lost 4 bases and J lost 7; bases outside the gene matches: 5. The CDR3 loop spans 13 amino acids. CDR3 loop: CAWNGQGHQPQHF. CDR3 sequence (DNA): TGTGCCTGGAATGGACAGGGGCACCAGCCCCAGCATTTT.

The CDR3 DNA is TGTGCCAGCAGTGAATTCAGGGGGAACTATGGCTACACCTTC. Protein sequence: CASSEFRGNYGYTF. The rearrangement uses TRBV6-4 and TRBJ1-2; TRBD1 agrees at 7 bases. This CDR3 contains 14 residues. The junction had 3 bases not matched to a gene; V was cut back by 3 bases and J by 2 bases. Germline V gene sequence: CDR1 MRHNA, CDR2 SNTAGT.

This clonotype was seen a few times. Relative to the germline gene, one junction end is altered; a read error may explain this. CDR3 DNA: TGTGCCAGCAGTATAGACAGGGTCCGGGAGCTGTTTTTT. Protein: CASSIDRVRELFF. The V gene is TRBV10-3, the J gene TRBJ2-2; 7 bases match TRBD1. In germline, CDR1 is ENHRY, CDR2 SYGVKD. The CDR3 sequence is 13 residues long.

CDR3 amino acids: CASSAPPGETQHF. The CDR3 DNA follows: TGTGCCAGCAGTGCCCCTCCCGGAGAGACCCAGCATTTT. The chain carries TRBV2 and TRBJ1-5, with D uncertain. Trimming cost V 4 bases and J 11 bases, with 15 bases left between them. The CDR3 runs 13 residues. From germline, CDR1 is SNHLY and CDR2 FYNNEI. Complete variable domain (other parts from reference TRBV2 and TRBJ1-5): EPEVTQTPSHQVTQMGQEVILRCVPISNHLYFYWYRQILGQKVEFLVSFYNNEISEKSEIFDDQFSVERPDGSNFTLKIRSTKLEDSAMYFCASSAPPGETQHFGDGTRLSIL.

Many counts were recorded for this clonotype. V gene TRBV10-3 combines with J gene TRBJ2-5, with TRBD2 identical over 11 bases. The V gene end was trimmed by 4 bases and the J gene end by 5 bases; junction bases not matched to a gene: 6. The CDR3 is made up of 15 amino acids. Germline V gene lookup returns CDR1 ENHRY and CDR2 SYGVKD. The CDR3 sequence: CAISALAGGVETQYF. For the CDR3, the DNA is TGTGCCATCAGTGCGCTAGCGGGAGGCGTGGAGACCCAGTACTTC.

Concerning this clonotype itself: Given a much more abundant clone one base away, this may be a read error. The chain combines TRBV7-2 with TRBJ1-6; D uncertain. The CDR3 runs 13 residues. Looked up from germline, CDR1 is SGHTA and CDR2 is FQGNSA. Trimming shortened V by 1 base and J by 18 bases, and 16 bases separated the two germline ends. CDR3 nucleotide sequence: TGTGCCAGCAGCTTAGAATCAGATCGGGCCCCCCACTTT. Translating gives CASSLESDRAPHF.

This clonotype was counted at least ten times. The chain joins TRBV11-2 to TRBJ1-1; a possible D gene is TRBD1 (5 bases). The CDR3 is made up of 14 amino acids. The V gene lost 5 bases and the J gene lost 1 base, with 11 bases spanning the gap. Germline CDR1 is SGHAT and CDR2 is FQNNGV. For the CDR3, the DNA is TGTGCCAGCAGCCTGGGGGTCTCGAACACTGAAGCTTTCTTT. As protein: CASSLGVSNTEAFF.

This clonotype was seen only once. This chain uses TRBV19 with TRBJ2-1; 8 bases match TRBD2. V gave up 3 bases and J gave up 5 bases; unmatched junction bases: 6. The CDR3 spans 15 residues. Per germline, CDR1 LNHDA and CDR2 SQIVND (reference sequence). The CDR3 loop is CASSMFSGSNNEQFF. The CDR3 nucleotides read TGTGCCAGTAGTATGTTCAGCGGGAGTAACAATGAGCAGTTCTTC.

This clonotype was picked up one time. The V call is TRBV7-9, the J call TRBJ1-1, with TRBD1 matching over 7 bases. After removal of 1 base from V and 5 bases from J, the junction contained 4 bases not matched to a gene. CDR3 length equals 14 residues. Germline lookup yields CDR1 SEHNR and CDR2 FQNEAQ (reference sequence). The CDR3 spells CASSLGQGWTEAFF. In DNA form, the CDR3 reads TGTGCCAGCAGCTTAGGACAGGGTTGGACTGAAGCTTTCTTT.

This clonotype showed up just a few times. The chain joins TRBV24-1 to TRBJ2-3; 7 nucleotides match TRBD2. Germline assignment: CDR1 KGHDR and CDR2 SFDVKD. The CDR3 contains 17 residues. V was pared by 2 bases and J by 1 base, with 8 bases of the junction left unmatched. CDR3 residues: CATSDSKAGFGTDTQYF. The CDR3 region has the DNA TGTGCCACCAGTGATTCCAAAGCGGGATTCGGCACAGATACGCAGTATTTT.

This clonotype occurred many times. This sequence joins TRBV10-3 and TRBJ2-7; TRBD1 aligns across 8 bases. The trim removed 5 bases at V and 6 bases at J, leaving 9 bases unmatched. This CDR3 has 14 amino acids. Germline CDR1 and CDR2: ENHRY and SYGVKD. CDR3 loop: CAISNTGTGGEQYF. CDR3 DNA sequence: TGTGCCATCAGTAACACCGGGACAGGCGGCGAGCAGTACTTC.

Concerning this clonotype: Since a much larger clone is just one base distant, this may be a read error. The chain is built from TRBV20-1 and TRBJ2-7; TRBD1 agrees at 9 bases. CDR1 is DFQATT, CDR2 SNEGSKA, per germline (reference sequence). V shed 6 bases and J 5 bases; nucleotides not matched to a gene: 11. The CDR3 consists of 14 residues. CDR3 sequence reads: CSADPGQGTHEQYF. DNA of the CDR3: TGCAGTGCGGATCCGGGACAGGGCACCCACGAGCAGTACTTC.

The chain couples TRBV7-1 to TRBJ1-1; 8 bases fit TRBD1. Being an ORF, TRBV7-1 has a function that is uncertain. V was clipped by 8 bases and J by 2 bases; unmatched bases: 10. The CDR3 covers 15 residues. CDR3 bases: TGTGCCAGCTCACCTAACGGACAGGGTAACACTGAAGCTTTCTTT. Its protein is CASSPNGQGNTEAFF.

The rearrangement links TRBV27 to TRBJ1-6, with D unclear. The germline gives CDR1 MNHEY, CDR2 SMNVEV (reference sequence). Trimming took 5 bases from V and 7 from J, leaving 18 bases between them. This CDR3 is 16 amino acids long. The CDR3 here is CASSEASDGLNSPLHF. CDR3 DNA: TGTGCCAGCAGTGAGGCTTCGGACGGTCTAAATTCACCCCTCCACTTT.

This clonotype has a count of ten or more. The rearrangement links TRBV7-6 to TRBJ2-7; 7 bases match TRBD1. This CDR3 has 15 amino acids. Unmatched junction bases numbered 8, after V lost 5 bases and J lost 1 base. Looked up from germline, CDR1 is SGHVS and CDR2 is FNYEAQ. DNA of the CDR3: TGTGCCAGCAGCCACGGGACAGACAGTTCCTACGAGCAGTACTTC. As protein: CASSHGTDSSYEQYF.

This clonotype was recorded many times. The J gene is TRBJ2-7, the V gene TRBV6-5, with unresolved D. The germline gives CDR1 MNHEY, CDR2 SVGAGI. Trimming cost V 6 bases and J 0 bases, with 12 bases left between them. CDR3 length: 14 amino acids. The CDR3 nucleotides read TGTGCCAGCAGCCCCCGGGCACGCTCCTACGAGCAGTACTTC. The encoded protein is CASSPRARSYEQYF.

The sample holds many counts of this clonotype. The chain employs TRBV19 and TRBJ1-2, with 12 nucleotides matching TRBD1. The CDR3 runs 14 residues. Germline assignment: CDR1 LNHDA and CDR2 SQIVND (reference sequence). After removal of 5 bases from V and 6 bases from J, the junction contained 4 bases not matched to a gene. CDR3 region: CASSGTGGGHGYTF. CDR3 coding DNA: TGTGCCAGTAGTGGGACAGGGGGCGGCCATGGCTACACCTTC.

This clonotype came up a few times. This rearrangement joins TRBV11-2 to TRBJ2-5; possibly TRBD1 or TRBD2 for D (5 bases each). The CDR3 length is 14 residues. The germline V gene encodes CDR1 SGHAT and CDR2 FQNNGV. Trimming shortened V by 1 base and J by 3 bases, and 9 bases separated the two germline ends. This CDR3 reads CASSLGWGKETQYF. The DNA of the CDR3 is TGTGCCAGCAGCTTAGGTTGGGGGAAAGAGACCCAGTACTTC.

This clonotype was observed many times. The rearrangement joins TRBV4-2 to TRBJ1-6; no clear D. Germline values: CDR1 LGHNA, CDR2 YNFKEQ. Trimming left V 1 base short and J 8 bases short, with 12 bases between. The CDR3 spans 15 residues. CDR3 amino acids: CASSQGGGRDSPLHF. The CDR3 bases are TGTGCCAGCAGCCAAGGGGGAGGTCGGGATTCACCCCTCCACTTT.

There are many counts of this clonotype. This chain connects TRBV2 to TRBJ2-7; a weak D match, TRBD1 (6 bases). CDR3 length: 16 residues. Germline V lookup: CDR1 SNHLY, CDR2 FYNNEI. V shed 3 bases and J shed 2 bases, with 17 bases lying between them. Written as DNA, the CDR3 is TGTGCCAGCAGTGACTGGGACACCAGTTCAACCTACGAGCAGTACTTC. As protein: CASSDWDTSSTYEQYF.

This clonotype was observed a handful of times. V and J are TRBV6-6 and TRBJ1-4, with 7 positions matching TRBD1. V dropped 3 bases and J dropped 8; count of bases not matched to a gene: 9. This CDR3 is built from 15 residues. Germline V gene sequence: CDR1 MNHNY, CDR2 SVGAGI (reference sequence). CDR3 sequence: CASSYLDRADEKLFF. DNA for the CDR3: TGTGCCAGCAGTTATCTCGACAGGGCCGACGAAAAACTGTTTTTT.

Concerning this clonotype itself: One junction end disagrees with the germline gene, perhaps due to a read error. This chain joins TRBV5-1 and TRBJ2-6; 7 bases are shared with TRBD1. This CDR3 region has 14 residues. Germline CDR1 and CDR2: SGHRS and YFSETQ. Written as DNA, the CDR3 is TGTGCCAGCAGCCCGGGACAGGGGGCCAACGTCCTGACTTTC. Its translation: CASSPGQGANVLTF. The whole variable domain, filled in from reference TRBV5-1 and TRBJ2-6, reads KAGVTQTPRYLIKTRGQQVTLSCSPISGHRSVSWYQQTPGQGLQFLFEYFSETQRNKGNFPGRFSGRQFSNSRSEMNVSTLELGDSALYLCASSPGQGANVLTFGAGSRLTVL.